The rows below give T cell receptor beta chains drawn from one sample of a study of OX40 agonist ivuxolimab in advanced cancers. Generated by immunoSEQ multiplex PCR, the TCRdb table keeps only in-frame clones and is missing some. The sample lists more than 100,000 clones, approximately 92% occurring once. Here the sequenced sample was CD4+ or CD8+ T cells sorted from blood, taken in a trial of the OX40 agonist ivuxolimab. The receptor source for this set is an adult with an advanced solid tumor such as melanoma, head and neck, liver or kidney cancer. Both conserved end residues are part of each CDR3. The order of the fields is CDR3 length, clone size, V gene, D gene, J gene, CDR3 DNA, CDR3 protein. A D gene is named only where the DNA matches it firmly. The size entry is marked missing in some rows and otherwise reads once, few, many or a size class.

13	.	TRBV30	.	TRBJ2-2	TGTGCCTGGAGTGAACGGACGACCGGGGAGCTGTTTTTT	CAWSERTTGELFF
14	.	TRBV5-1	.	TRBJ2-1	TGCGCCAGCAGCGTAGAGAGCTCCTACAATGAGCAGTTCTTC	CASSVESSYNEQFF
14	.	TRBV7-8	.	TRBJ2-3	TGTGCCAGCAGCTTAGTCGTCTACACAGATACGCAGTATTTT	CASSLVVYTDTQYF
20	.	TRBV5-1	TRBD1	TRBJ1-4	TGCGCCAGCAGCCCCGTAGGCGGGACAGGTCCTTATGCAACTAATGAAAAACTGTTTTTT	CASSPVGGTGPYATNEKLFF
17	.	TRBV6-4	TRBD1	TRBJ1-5	TGTGCCAGCAGCCAAGGACAGGGAAGATATAGCAATCAGCCCCAGCATTTT	CASSQGQGRYSNQPQHF
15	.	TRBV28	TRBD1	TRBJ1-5	TGTGCCAGCAGCCTTAGGGCCGGGACAGACCAGCCCCAGCATTTT	CASSLRAGTDQPQHF
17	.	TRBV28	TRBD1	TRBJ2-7	TGTGCCAGCAGTCCCGGGACAGGGAAGGCCTTGATCTACGAGCAGTACTTC	CASSPGTGKALIYEQYF
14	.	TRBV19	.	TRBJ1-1	TGTGCCAGTAGTAGGACTCCCCCGGGGACTGAAGCTTTCTTT	CASSRTPPGTEAFF
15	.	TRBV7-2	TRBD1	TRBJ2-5	TGTGCCAGCACCTCACTGACAGGGGGCGGGGAGACCCAGTACTTC	CASTSLTGGGETQYF
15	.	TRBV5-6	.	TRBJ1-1	TGTGCCAGCAGCCCCTGGGGAGGGACGAACACTGAAGCTTTCTTT	CASSPWGGTNTEAFF
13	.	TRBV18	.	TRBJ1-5	TGTGCCAGCTCACCAGACCGGAATCAGCCCCAGCATTTT	CASSPDRNQPQHF
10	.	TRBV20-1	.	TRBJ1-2	TGCAGTGCTAGAGATTATGGCTACACCTTC	CSARDYGYTF
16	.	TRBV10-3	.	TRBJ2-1	TGTGCCATCAGTGAGTCCGCGGGGAGCTCCTACAATGAGCAGTTCTTC	CAISESAGSSYNEQFF
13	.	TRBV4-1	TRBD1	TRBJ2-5	TGCGCCAGCGGCAGGGGGATCCAAGAGACCCAGTACTTC	CASGRGIQETQYF
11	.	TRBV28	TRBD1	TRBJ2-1	TGTGCCAGCAGCCTCGGGGACAGGGTGATCTTC	CASSLGDRVIF
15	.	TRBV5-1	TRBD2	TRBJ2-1	TGCGCCAGCAGCTTGGCCGGGACTAGTTTACTTGAGCAGTTCTTC	CASSLAGTSLLEQFF
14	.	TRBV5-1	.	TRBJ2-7	TGCGCCAGCAGCGCCACGGTGAGCTCCTACGAGCAGTACTTC	CASSATVSSYEQYF
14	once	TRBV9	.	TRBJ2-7	TGTGCCAGCAGCGTAGGGCAGGGATACTACGAGCAGTACTTC	CASSVGQGYYEQYF
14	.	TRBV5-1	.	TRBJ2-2	TGCGCCAGCAGCCCGGAGTCGAACACCGGGGAGCTGTTTTTT	CASSPESNTGELFF
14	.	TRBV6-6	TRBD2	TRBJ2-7	TGTGCCAGCACCCCCGGGGTAGCGGGAGTCGGGAAGTACTTC	CASTPGVAGVGKYF
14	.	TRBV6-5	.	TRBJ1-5	TGTGCCAGCAGTCGGGCCTCGAACAATCAGCCCCAGCATTTT	CASSRASNNQPQHF
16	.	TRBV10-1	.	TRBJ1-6	TGCGCCAGCAGCCCGACTCCCAGCTCCTATAATTCACCCCTCCACTTT	CASSPTPSSYNSPLHF
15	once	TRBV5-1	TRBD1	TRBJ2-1	TGCGCCAGCAGCTTCGGGACAGACCCTTACAATGAGCAGTTCTTC	CASSFGTDPYNEQFF
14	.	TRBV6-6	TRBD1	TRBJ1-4	TGTGCCAGCAGTTGGACAGGGGGCAAGGAAAAACTGTTTTTT	CASSWTGGKEKLFF
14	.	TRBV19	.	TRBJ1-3	TGTGCCAGTCCCCCCAGAGGGCCCGGAAACACCATATATTTT	CASPPRGPGNTIYF
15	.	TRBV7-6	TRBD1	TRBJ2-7	TGTGCCAGCAGCGCTGGACCGGGACAGGGGTATGAGCAGTACTTC	CASSAGPGQGYEQYF
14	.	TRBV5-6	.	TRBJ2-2	TGTGCCAGCAGCTTTTGGGGGGGCGCCGGGGAGCTGTTTTTT	CASSFWGGAGELFF
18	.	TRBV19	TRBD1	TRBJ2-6	TGTGCCAGTAGTACTGGTCCCGGGACAGGGGCTGGGGCCAACGTCCTGACTTTC	CASSTGPGTGAGANVLTF
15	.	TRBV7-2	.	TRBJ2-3	TGTGCCAGCAGCACCACTAGCCCAAGCACAGATACGCAGTATTTT	CASSTTSPSTDTQYF
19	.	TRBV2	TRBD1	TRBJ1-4	TGTGCCAGCAGTCCTCCCCCCCCGGGACAGGGGAATGCAAATGAAAAACTGTTTTTT	CASSPPPPGQGNANEKLFF
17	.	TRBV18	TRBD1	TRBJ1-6	TGTGCCAGCTCACCGATGGACAGGGGACTTTATAATTCACCCCTCCACTTT	CASSPMDRGLYNSPLHF
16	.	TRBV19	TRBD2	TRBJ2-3	TGTGCCAGTAGTGCGACTAGCGGGAGGCCCACAGATACGCAGTATTTT	CASSATSGRPTDTQYF
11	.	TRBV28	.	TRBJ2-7	TGTGCCACCACTGGGTGGTACGAGCAGTACTTC	CATTGWYEQYF
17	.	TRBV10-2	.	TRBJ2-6	TGCGCCAGCAGTGACACCCTCCCGGGTCGTGGGGCCAACGTCCTGACTTTC	CASSDTLPGRGANVLTF
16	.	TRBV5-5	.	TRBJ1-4	TGTGCCAGCAGCTTGGGTTTTTTTTTAGGTGGTGAAAAACTGTTTTTT	CASSLGFFLGGEKLFF
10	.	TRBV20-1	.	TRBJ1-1	TGCAGTGTACCCTCTGGGGGGACTTTCTTT	CSVPSGGTFF
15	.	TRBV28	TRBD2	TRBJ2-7	TGTGCCAGCAGCCTTTTTAGCGGGAGAGGCAACGAGCAGTACTTC	CASSLFSGRGNEQYF
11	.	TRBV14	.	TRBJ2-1	TGTGCCAGCAGCCCCTTGAATGAGCAGTTCTTC	CASSPLNEQFF
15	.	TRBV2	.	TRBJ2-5	TGTGCCAGCAGGAAGGCAGGGGTCCCCAAAGAGACCCAGTACTTC	CASRKAGVPKETQYF
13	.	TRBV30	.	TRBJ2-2	TGTGCCTGGACTCAGCGCTACACCGGGGAGCTGTTTTTT	CAWTQRYTGELFF
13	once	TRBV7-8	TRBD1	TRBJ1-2	TGTGCCAGCAGCCCCAGGGGGCTTTATGGCTACACCTTC	CASSPRGLYGYTF
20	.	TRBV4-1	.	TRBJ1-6	TGCGCCAGCAGCCAAGATACCGGGAGGGGGGCGAGTACGGGTTATTCACCCCTCCACTTT	CASSQDTGRGASTGYSPLHF
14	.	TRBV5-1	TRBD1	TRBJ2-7	TGCGCCAGCAGTGCCGGGACAGGGGGCTTGGAGCAGTACTTC	CASSAGTGGLEQYF
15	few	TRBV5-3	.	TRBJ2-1	TGTGCCAGAAGCTTAGGAGGAGGGGAGGACGTTGAGCAGTTCTTC	CARSLGGGEDVEQFF
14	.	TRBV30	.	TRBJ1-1	TGTGCCTGGAGACCAAAGGGGGGGAACACTGAAGCTTTCTTT	CAWRPKGGNTEAFF
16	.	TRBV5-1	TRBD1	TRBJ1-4	TGCGCCAGCAGCTCCCCCCCGGGACAGGGCGGCGAAAAACTGTTTTTT	CASSSPPGQGGEKLFF
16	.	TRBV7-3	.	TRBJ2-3	TGTGCCAGCAGCTTAAATCGGCCCGGCGGGACAGATACGCAGTATTTT	CASSLNRPGGTDTQYF
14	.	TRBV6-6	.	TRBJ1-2	TGTGCCAGCAGTTACCTCCCCCCGGGCTATGGCTACACCTTC	CASSYLPPGYGYTF
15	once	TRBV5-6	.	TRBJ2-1	TGTGCCAGCAGCTTGGGGTTTCGGGGCGGCGGTGAGCAGTTCTTC	CASSLGFRGGGEQFF
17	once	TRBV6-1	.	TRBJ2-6	TGTGCCAGCAGTGTTGAAGGGATGATCTCTGGGGCCAACGTCCTGACTTTC	CASSVEGMISGANVLTF
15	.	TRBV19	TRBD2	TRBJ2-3	TGTGCCAGTAGTTTCTCTAGCGGGACCACAGATACGCAGTATTTT	CASSFSSGTTDTQYF
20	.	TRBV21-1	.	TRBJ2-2	TGTGCCAGCAGCTCCCACGCCCCGGGACAGGGCCCAAAAGGCACCGGGGAGCTGTTTTTT	CASSSHAPGQGPKGTGELFF
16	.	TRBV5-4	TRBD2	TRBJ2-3	TGTGCCAGCAGCTTGGAATGGAGCGGGGGAACAGATACGCAGTATTTT	CASSLEWSGGTDTQYF
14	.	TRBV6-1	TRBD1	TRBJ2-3	TGTGCCAGCAGACAGACAGGGGGCGCCGATACGCAGTATTTT	CASRQTGGADTQYF
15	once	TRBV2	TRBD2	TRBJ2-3	TGTGCCAGCCGAAACCTACGGGGGGGCACAGATACGCAGTATTTT	CASRNLRGGTDTQYF